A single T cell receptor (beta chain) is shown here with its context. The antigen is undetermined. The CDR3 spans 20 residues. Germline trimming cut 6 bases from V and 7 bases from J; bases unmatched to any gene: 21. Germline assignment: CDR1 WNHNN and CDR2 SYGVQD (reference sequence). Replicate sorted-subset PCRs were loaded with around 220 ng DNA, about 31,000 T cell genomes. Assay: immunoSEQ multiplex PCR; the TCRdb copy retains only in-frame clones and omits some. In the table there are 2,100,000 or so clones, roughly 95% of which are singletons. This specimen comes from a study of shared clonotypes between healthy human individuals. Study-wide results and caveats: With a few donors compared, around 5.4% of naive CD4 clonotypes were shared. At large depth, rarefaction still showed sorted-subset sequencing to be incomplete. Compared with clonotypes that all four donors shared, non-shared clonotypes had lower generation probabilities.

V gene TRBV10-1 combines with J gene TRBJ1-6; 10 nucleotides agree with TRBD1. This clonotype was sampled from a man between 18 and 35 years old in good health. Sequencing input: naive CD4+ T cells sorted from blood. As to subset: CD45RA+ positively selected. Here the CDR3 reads CASSEKGDRGPEVRNSPLHF. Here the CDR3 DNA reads TGCGCCAGCAGCGAGAAGGGGGACAGGGGCCCTGAGGTACGAAATTCACCCCTCCACTTT.